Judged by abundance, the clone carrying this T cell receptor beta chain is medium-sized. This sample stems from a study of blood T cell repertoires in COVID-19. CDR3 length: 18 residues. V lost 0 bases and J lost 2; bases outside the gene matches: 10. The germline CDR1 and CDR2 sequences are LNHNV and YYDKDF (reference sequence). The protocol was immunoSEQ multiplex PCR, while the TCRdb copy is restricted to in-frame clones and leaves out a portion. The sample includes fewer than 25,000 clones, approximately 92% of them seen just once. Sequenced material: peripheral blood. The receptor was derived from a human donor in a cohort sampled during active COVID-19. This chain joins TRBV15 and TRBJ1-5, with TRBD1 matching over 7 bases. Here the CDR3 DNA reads TGTGCCACCAGCAGAGAGAGTAACACAGGGGTTGGCAATCAGCCCCAGCATTTT. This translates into CATSRESNTGVGNQPQHF.